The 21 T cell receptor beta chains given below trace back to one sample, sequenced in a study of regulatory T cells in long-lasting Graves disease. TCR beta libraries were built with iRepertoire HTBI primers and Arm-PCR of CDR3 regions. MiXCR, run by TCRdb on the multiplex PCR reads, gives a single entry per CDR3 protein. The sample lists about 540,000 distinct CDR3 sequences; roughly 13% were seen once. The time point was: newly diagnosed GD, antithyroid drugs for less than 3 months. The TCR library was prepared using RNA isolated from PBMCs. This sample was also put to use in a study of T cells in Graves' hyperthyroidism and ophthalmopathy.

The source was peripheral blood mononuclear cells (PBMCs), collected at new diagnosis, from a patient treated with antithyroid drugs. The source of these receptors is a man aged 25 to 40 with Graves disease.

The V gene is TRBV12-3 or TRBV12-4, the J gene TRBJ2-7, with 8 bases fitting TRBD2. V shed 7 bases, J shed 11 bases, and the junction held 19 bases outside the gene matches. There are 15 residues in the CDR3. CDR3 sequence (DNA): TGTGCCAGCACCCAAGGGGCGGGAGGCCAGATTTTCAAGTACTTC. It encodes CASTQGAGGQIFKYF.

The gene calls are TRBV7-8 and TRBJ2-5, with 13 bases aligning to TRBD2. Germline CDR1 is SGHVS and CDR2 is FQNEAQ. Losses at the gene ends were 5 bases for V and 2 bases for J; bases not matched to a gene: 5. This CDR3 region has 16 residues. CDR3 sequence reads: CASSIPGLAGQETQYF. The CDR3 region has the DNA TGTGCCAGCAGCATTCCGGGACTAGCGGGACAAGAGACCCAGTACTTC.

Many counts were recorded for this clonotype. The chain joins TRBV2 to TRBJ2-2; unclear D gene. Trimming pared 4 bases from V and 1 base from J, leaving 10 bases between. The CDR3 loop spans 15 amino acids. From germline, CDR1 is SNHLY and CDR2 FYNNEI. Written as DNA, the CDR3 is TGTGCCAGCAGTGTACCGCCGCAGAACACCGGGGAGCTGTTTTTT. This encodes CASSVPPQNTGELFF.

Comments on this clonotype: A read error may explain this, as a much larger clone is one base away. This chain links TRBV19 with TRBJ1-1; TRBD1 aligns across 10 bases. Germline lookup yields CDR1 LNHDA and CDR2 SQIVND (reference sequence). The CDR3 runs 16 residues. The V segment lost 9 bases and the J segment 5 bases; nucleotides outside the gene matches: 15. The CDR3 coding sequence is TGTGCCAGCGCCCCACTTCCGGGACAGGGGAGGACTGAAGCTTTCTTT. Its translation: CASAPLPGQGRTEAFF.

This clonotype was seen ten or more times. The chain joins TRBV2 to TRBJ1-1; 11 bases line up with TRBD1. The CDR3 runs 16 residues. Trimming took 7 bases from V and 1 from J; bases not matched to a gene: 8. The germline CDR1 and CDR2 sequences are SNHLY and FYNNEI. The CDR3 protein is CASMRTGGVKNTEAFF. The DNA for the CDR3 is TGTGCCAGCATGAGGACAGGGGGCGTGAAGAACACTGAAGCTTTCTTT.

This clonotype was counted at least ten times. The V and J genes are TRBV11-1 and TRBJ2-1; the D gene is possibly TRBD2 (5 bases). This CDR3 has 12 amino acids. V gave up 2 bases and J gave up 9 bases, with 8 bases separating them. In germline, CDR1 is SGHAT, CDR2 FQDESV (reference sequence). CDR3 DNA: TGTGCCAGCAGCTTAATCGGAGGTGAGCAGTTCTTC. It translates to CASSLIGGEQFF.

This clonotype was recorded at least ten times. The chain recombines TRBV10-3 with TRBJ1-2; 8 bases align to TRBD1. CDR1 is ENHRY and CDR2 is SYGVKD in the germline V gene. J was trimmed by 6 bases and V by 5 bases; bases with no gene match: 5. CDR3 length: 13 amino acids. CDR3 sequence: CAISPGQEDGYTF. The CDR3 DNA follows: TGTGCCATCAGTCCGGGACAGGAGGATGGCTACACCTTC.

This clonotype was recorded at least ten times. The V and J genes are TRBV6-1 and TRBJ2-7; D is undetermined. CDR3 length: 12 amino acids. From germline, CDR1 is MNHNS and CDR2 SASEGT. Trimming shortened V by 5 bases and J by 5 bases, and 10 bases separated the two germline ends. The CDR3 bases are TGTGCCAGCAGTCCCACTCGGAACGAGCAGTACTTC. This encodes CASSPTRNEQYF.

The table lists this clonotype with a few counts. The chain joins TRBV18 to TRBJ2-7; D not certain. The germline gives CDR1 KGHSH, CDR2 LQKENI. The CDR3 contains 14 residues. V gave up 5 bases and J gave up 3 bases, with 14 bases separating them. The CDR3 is CASSSQRASYEQYF. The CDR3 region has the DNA TGTGCCAGCTCATCCCAGCGAGCCAGCTACGAGCAGTACTTC.

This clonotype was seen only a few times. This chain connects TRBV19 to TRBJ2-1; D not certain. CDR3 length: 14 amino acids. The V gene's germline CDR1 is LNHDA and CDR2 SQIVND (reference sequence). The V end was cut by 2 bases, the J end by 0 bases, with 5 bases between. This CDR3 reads CASSIKGSYNEQFF. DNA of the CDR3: TGTGCCAGTAGTATAAAGGGCTCCTACAATGAGCAGTTCTTC.

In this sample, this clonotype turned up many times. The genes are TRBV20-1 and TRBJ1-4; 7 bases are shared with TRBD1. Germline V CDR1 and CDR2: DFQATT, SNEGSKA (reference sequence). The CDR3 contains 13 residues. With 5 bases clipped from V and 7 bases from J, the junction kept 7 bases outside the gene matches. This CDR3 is CSASGGWAEKLFF. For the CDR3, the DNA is TGCAGTGCTTCAGGGGGATGGGCTGAAAAACTGTTTTTT.

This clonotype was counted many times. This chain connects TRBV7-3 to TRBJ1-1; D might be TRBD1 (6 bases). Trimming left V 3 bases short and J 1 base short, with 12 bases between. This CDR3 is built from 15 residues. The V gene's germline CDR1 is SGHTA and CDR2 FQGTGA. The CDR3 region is CASSFSGEANTEAFF. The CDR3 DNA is TGTGCCAGCAGCTTCTCAGGGGAGGCGAACACTGAAGCTTTCTTT.

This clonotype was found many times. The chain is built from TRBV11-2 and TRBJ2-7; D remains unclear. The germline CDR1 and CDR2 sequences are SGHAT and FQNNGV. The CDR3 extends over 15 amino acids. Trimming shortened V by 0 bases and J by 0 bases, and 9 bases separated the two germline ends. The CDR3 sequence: CASSLDPGSSYEQYF. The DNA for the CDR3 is TGTGCCAGCAGCTTAGATCCGGGTAGCTCCTACGAGCAGTACTTC.

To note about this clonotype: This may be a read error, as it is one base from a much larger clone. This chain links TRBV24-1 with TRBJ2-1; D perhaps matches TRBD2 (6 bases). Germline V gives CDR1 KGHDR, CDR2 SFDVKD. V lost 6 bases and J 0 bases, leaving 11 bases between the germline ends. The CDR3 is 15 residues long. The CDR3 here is CATSLSGSSYNEQFF. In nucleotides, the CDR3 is TGTGCCACCAGTCTTAGCGGATCCTCCTACAATGAGCAGTTCTTC.

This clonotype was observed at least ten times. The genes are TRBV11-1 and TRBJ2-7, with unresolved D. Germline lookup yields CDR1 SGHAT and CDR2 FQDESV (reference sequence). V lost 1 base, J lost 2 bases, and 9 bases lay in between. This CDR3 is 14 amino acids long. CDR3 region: CASSLVDETYEQYF. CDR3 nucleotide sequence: TGTGCCAGCAGCTTAGTGGACGAAACCTACGAGCAGTACTTC.

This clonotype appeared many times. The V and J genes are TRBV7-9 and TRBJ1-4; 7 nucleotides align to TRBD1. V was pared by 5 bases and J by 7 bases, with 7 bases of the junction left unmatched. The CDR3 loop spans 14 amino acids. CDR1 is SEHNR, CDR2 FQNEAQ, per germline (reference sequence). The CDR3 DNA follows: TGTGCCAGCAGCCGGGGACAGCAGGGTGAAAAACTGTTTTTT. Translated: CASSRGQQGEKLFF.

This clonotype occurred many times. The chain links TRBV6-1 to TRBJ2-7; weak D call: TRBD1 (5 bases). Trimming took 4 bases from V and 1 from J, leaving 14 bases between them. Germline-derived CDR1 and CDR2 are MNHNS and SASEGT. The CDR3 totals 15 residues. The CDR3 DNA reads TGTGCCAGCAGTGCTAGGGGATTCGGGTCCTACGAGCAGTACTTC. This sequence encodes CASSARGFGSYEQYF.

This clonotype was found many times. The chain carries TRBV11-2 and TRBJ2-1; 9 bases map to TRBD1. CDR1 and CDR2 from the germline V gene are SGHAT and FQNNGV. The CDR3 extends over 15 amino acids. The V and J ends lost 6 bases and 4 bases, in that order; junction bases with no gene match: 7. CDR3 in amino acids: CASRHTGTGYNEQFF. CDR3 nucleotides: TGTGCCAGCAGACACACCGGGACAGGGTACAATGAGCAGTTCTTC.

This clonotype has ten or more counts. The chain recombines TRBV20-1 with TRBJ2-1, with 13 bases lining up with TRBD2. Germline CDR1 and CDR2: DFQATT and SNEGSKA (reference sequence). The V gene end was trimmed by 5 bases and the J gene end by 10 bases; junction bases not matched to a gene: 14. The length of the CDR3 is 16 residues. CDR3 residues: CSAPPRTSGRGGEQFF. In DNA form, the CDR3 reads TGCAGTGCTCCGCCACGGACTAGCGGGAGAGGGGGGGAGCAGTTCTTC.

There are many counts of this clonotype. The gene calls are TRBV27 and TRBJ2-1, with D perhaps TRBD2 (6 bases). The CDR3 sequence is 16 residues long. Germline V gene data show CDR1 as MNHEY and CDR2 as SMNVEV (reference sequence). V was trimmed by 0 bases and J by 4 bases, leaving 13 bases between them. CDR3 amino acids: CASSLSRGLPYNEQFF. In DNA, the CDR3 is TGTGCCAGCAGTTTATCTCGAGGACTACCATACAATGAGCAGTTCTTC.

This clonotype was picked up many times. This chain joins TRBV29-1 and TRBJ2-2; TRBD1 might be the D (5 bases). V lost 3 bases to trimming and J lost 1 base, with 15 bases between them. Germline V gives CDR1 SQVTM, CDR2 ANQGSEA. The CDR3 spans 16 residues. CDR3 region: CSVERQGGMNTGELFF. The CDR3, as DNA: TGCAGCGTTGAGAGGCAGGGTGGTATGAACACCGGGGAGCTGTTTTTT.